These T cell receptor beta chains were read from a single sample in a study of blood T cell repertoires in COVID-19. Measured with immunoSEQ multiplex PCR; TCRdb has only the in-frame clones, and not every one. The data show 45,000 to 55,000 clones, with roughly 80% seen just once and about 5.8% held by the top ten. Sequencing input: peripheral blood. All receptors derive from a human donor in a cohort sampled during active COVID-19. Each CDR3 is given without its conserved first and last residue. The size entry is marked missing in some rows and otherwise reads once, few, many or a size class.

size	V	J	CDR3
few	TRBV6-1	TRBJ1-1	ASSERIEAF
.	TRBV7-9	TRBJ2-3	ASSRTSGGADTQY
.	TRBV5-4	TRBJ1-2	ASSPGVTNYGYT
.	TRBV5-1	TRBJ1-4	ASSKTGTPVGRNEKLF
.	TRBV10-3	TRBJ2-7	AISPGTGRVDEQY
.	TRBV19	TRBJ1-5	ASSVTGGGIQPQH
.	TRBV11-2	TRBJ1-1	ASSFLSGQGEAF
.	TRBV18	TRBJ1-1	ASSPQGLNTEAF
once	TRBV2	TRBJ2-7	ASRRVGGREQY
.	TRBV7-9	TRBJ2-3	ASRGTSGATDTQY
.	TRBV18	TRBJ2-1	ASSFRLDSSSYNEQF
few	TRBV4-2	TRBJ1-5	ASSQNWGDQPQH
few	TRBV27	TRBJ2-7	ASRGLAGGKYEQY
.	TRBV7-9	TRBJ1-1	AGERVMGEAF
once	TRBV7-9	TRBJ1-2	ASSLAINKVNYGYT
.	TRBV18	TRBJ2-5	ASSPHPGGETQY
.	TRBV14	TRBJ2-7	ASSQPRDFGRRYEQY
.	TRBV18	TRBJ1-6	ASSVQGKGNSPLH
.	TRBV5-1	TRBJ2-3	ASSLIQGEGGTQY
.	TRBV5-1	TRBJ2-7	ASGTGHYEQY
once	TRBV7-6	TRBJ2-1	ASSPLAGPINEQF
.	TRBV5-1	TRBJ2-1	ASSHGERGSSYNEQF
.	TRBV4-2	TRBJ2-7	ASSQQSGEEQY
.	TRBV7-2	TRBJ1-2	ASVRGFDGYT
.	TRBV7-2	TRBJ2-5	ASSLVGGGTQETQY